A selection of T cell receptor beta chains follows, all from one sample in a study of blood T cell repertoires in COVID-19. Sequencing used immunoSEQ multiplex PCR; TCRdb keeps in-frame clones, though not all of them. The top ten clones hold about 2% of a sample with tens of thousands of clones, around nine tenths of them seen once. What was sequenced was peripheral blood. All receptors come from a man between 50 and 59 years old with acute or convalescent COVID-19. CDR3s include the opening cysteine and the closing phenylalanine or tryptophan. A D gene is named only where the DNA matches it firmly. For some rows the clone size is stated as once, few or many, or as a class when expanded; others skip it.

len,abundance,d_gene,j_gene,v_gene,CDR3nt,CDR3aa
16,-,TRBD1,TRBJ2-3,TRBV27,TGTGCCAGCAGATCCCGGGACAGGGAAGGGTCAGATACGCAGTATTTT,CASRSRDREGSDTQYF
14,-,TRBD1,TRBJ2-2,TRBV19,TGTGCCAGTCTTGGGACAGACAACACCGGGGAGCTGTTTTTT,CASLGTDNTGELFF
17,-,TRBD2,TRBJ2-2,TRBV5-5,TGTGCCAGCAGCTATGGGACTAGCGGGGCAAACACCGGGGAGCTGTTTTTT,CASSYGTSGANTGELFF
15,-,TRBD2,TRBJ2-1,TRBV7-6,TGTGCCAGCAGCCCCCTAGCGGGGGGGACTCATGAGCAGTTCTTC,CASSPLAGGTHEQFF
13,medium-sized,-,TRBJ2-1,TRBV7-6,TGTGCCAGCAGCTTAGAGGCGGGACGGGAGCAGTTCTTC,CASSLEAGREQFF
11,-,TRBD2,TRBJ2-7,TRBV29-1,TGCAGCGCCCGACTAGCGGGAGAGCAGTACTTC,CSARLAGEQYF
13,-,-,TRBJ2-5,TRBV12-3/TRBV12-4,TGTGCCAGCAGTTTAGTGGGAGGCGAGACCCAGTACTTC,CASSLVGGETQYF
15,-,-,TRBJ2-3,TRBV25-1,TGTGCCAGCAGTGTTGGGGGCGGGTTGGCAGATACGCAGTATTTT,CASSVGGGLADTQYF
15,-,TRBD1,TRBJ1-2,TRBV11-2,TGTGCCAGCAGCACGCCCCGGGACAGGGGCTATGGCTACACCTTC,CASSTPRDRGYGYTF
16,-,-,TRBJ2-2,TRBV9,TGTGCCAGCAGCGCCCGTCGCGCTTTGAACACCGGGGAGCTGTTTTTT,CASSARRALNTGELFF
13,-,-,TRBJ1-1,TRBV27,TGTGCCAGCAGTCGGGTCGGCAAAACTGAAGCTTTCTTT,CASSRVGKTEAFF
14,-,-,TRBJ2-5,TRBV7-3,TGTGCCAGCAGCTTAAAGAGCGCAGTACAGACCCAGTACTTC,CASSLKSAVQTQYF
14,few,TRBD1,TRBJ2-2,TRBV29-1,TGCAGCGCTGGGACAGGGTTGAACACCGGGGAGCTGTTTTTT,CSAGTGLNTGELFF
12,-,-,TRBJ1-5,TRBV19,TGTGCCAGTAGTATAGACTTCCAGCCCCAGCATTTT,CASSIDFQPQHF
11,-,-,TRBJ1-1,TRBV20-1,TGCAGTGCTGAGGGGAACACTGAAGCTTTCTTT,CSAEGNTEAFF
13,once,TRBD1,TRBJ2-5,TRBV6-5,TGTGCCAGCAGTTACGGGACAGCGGAGACCCAGTACTTC,CASSYGTAETQYF
15,few,TRBD1,TRBJ2-3,TRBV6-5,TGTGCCAGCAGCCACCGGGACAGGGGGACAGATACGCAGTATTTT,CASSHRDRGTDTQYF
14,-,TRBD2,TRBJ2-2,TRBV3-1/TRBV3-2,TGTGCCAGCAGCCAAGGCGGGAGCACCGGGGAGCTGTTTTTT,CASSQGGSTGELFF
17,-,-,TRBJ2-5,TRBV18,TGTGCCAGCTCACCATGGGGGGTCAATCTGTCAAGGGAGACCCAGTACTTC,CASSPWGVNLSRETQYF
11,-,TRBD1,TRBJ1-2,TRBV6-5,TGTGCCAGCCGACAGGGAGATGGCTACACCTTC,CASRQGDGYTF
16,once,TRBD2,TRBJ2-3,TRBV24-1,TGTGCCACCAGTCACGCTCTAGCGGGAGCGTTGGATACGCAGTATTTT,CATSHALAGALDTQYF